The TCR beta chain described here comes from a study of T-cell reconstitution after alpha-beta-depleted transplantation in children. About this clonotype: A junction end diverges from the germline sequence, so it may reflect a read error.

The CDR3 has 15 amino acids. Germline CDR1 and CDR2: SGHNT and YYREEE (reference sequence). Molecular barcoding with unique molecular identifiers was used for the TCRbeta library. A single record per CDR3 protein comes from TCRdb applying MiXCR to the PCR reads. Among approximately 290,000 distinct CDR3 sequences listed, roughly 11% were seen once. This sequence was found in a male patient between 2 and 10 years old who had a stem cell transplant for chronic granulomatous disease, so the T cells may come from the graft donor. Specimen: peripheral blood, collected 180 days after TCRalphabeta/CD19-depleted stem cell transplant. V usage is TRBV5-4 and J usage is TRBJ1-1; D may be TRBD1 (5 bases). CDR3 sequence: CASSLAGGGNTEALF. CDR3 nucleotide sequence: TGTGCCAGCAGCTTGGCCGGGGGAGGGAACACTGAAGCTCTCTTT.